This is a list of T cell receptor beta chains from one sample in a study of Ad26.COV2.S vaccination and SARS-CoV-2 variants. Profiled with immunoSEQ multiplex PCR; TCRdb holds only in-frame clones, not every one. This sample carries a few hundred thousand clones, around 88% of them seen once, and the ten largest clones take less than 3.5%. The sample consisted of peripheral blood, taken in a trial of Ad26.COV2.S vaccine versus placebo. These receptors were obtained from a person between 18 and 65 years old who received the Ad26.COV2.S COVID-19 vaccine or a placebo. Each CDR3 is given without its conserved first and last residue. Each record gives: J gene, V gene, CDR3 protein.

j_gene: TRBJ1-1; v_gene: TRBV2; CDR3aa: ASSPGQNTEAF
j_gene: TRBJ2-1; v_gene: TRBV30; CDR3aa: AWSARGAGGREQF
j_gene: TRBJ1-3; v_gene: TRBV7-9; CDR3aa: ASLREARGPGNTIY
j_gene: TRBJ2-5; v_gene: TRBV25-1; CDR3aa: ASSVAGQETQY
j_gene: TRBJ1-6; v_gene: TRBV7-2; CDR3aa: ASSLEGWGNNSPLH
j_gene: TRBJ1-2; v_gene: TRBV7-9; CDR3aa: ASSLAYRGRGYGYT
j_gene: TRBJ1-6; v_gene: TRBV27; CDR3aa: ASSLGYVSRSYNSPLH
j_gene: TRBJ2-1; v_gene: TRBV12-3/TRBV12-4; CDR3aa: ASSLPAGGEQF
j_gene: TRBJ2-3; v_gene: TRBV20-1; CDR3aa: SASSLHTESTDTQY
j_gene: TRBJ1-2; v_gene: TRBV7-8; CDR3aa: ASSSKQGAGGYT
j_gene: TRBJ2-5; v_gene: TRBV3-1/TRBV3-2; CDR3aa: ASSQGFSGGARETQY
j_gene: TRBJ1-4; v_gene: TRBV4-1; CDR3aa: ASSLTGRGEKLF
j_gene: TRBJ2-1; v_gene: TRBV18; CDR3aa: ASSPVGSGSVDEQF
j_gene: TRBJ1-2; v_gene: TRBV5-1; CDR3aa: ASSLARGAKNYGYT
j_gene: TRBJ2-5; v_gene: TRBV10-1; CDR3aa: ASSGGPGARGHGETQY
j_gene: TRBJ2-1; v_gene: TRBV19; CDR3aa: ASSTLSGTSRRNEQF
j_gene: TRBJ2-1; v_gene: TRBV2; CDR3aa: ASTHKAGEDNEQF
j_gene: TRBJ1-1; v_gene: TRBV7-2; CDR3aa: ASSLASGTNTEAF
j_gene: TRBJ1-4; v_gene: TRBV2; CDR3aa: ASSERDRVIEKLF
j_gene: TRBJ1-2; v_gene: TRBV6-1; CDR3aa: ASSESGHKDWGGYT
j_gene: TRBJ1-3; v_gene: TRBV4-2; CDR3aa: ASSPIKTGGPGNTIY
j_gene: TRBJ2-3; v_gene: TRBV10-3; CDR3aa: AISSSSVTDTQY
j_gene: TRBJ2-1; v_gene: TRBV7-9; CDR3aa: ASSLGLYSWKGENPQF
j_gene: TRBJ2-3; v_gene: TRBV4-2; CDR3aa: ASSPGTSGRALGDTQY
j_gene: TRBJ2-2; v_gene: TRBV7-9; CDR3aa: ASSRLRVVTGELF
j_gene: TRBJ1-4; v_gene: TRBV5-4; CDR3aa: ASSWGQTANEKLF
j_gene: TRBJ1-2; v_gene: TRBV5-5; CDR3aa: ASRGQGFNYGYT
j_gene: TRBJ2-2; v_gene: TRBV4-1; CDR3aa: ASSQEGATGELF
j_gene: TRBJ2-2; v_gene: TRBV19; CDR3aa: ASSLKQGGTGELF